This T cell receptor beta chain was sequenced in a study of neurological immune-mediated disorders. The unsorted libraries were made from 2 million PBMCs kept at -80 C. The table lists this clonotype with many counts. Its cognate antigen is unknown. The germline gives CDR1 SGHRS, CDR2 YFSETQ. The CDR3 spans 15 residues. The ends were cut back, 0 bases at V and 0 bases at J, with 7 bases in the middle. The cDNA came from 5'RACE, which used 10-nucleotide random UMIs. From the 5' RACE reads, TCRdb called clonotypes with MiXCR, one entry per CDR3 protein. The sample has tens of thousands of distinct CDR3 sequences; about 2.5% are singletons. Findings and caveats of the study: The multiple sclerosis repertoire cluster showed no association with any clinical or MRI feature. The authors stated that larger cohorts are needed.

The V and J genes are TRBV5-1 and TRBJ1-5; D is ambiguous. The TCR originated in a man aged 45 to 65 with multiple sclerosis. Sequencing input: PBMCs. This CDR3 reads CASSLAAGSNQPQHF. The CDR3 coding sequence is TGCGCCAGCAGCTTGGCCGCCGGTAGCAATCAGCCCCAGCATTTT. The complete variable domain, with remaining parts taken from reference TRBV5-1 and TRBJ1-5, reads KAGVTQTPRYLIKTRGQQVTLSCSPISGHRSVSWYQQTPGQGLQFLFEYFSETQRNKGNFPGRFSGRQFSNSRSEMNVSTLELGDSALYLCASSLAAGSNQPQHFGDGTRLSIL.